The 9 T cell receptor beta chains below come from one sample, sequenced in a study of shared clonotypes between healthy human individuals. Using immunoSEQ multiplex PCR, the repertoire was profiled, and TCRdb retains in-frame clones only, with some absent. In the table there are around 720,000 clones, around three quarters of which are singletons. Sequenced: memory CD4+ T cells sorted from blood. Subset specified: CD45RA-negative fraction. Source of these receptors: a woman aged 30 to 39 in good health.

With respect to this clone: This sample includes further DNA sequences coding for the same CDR3. The chain has TRBV7-2 and TRBJ1-5; 8 positions match TRBD1. The CDR3 loop spans 14 amino acids. V shed 5 bases, J shed 2 bases, and the junction held 2 bases outside the gene matches. The germline CDR1 and CDR2 sequences are SGHTA and FQGNSA. The CDR3 loop reads CASSPGGGNQPQHF. The CDR3 nucleotides are TGTGCCAGCAGCCCAGGGGGCGGCAATCAGCCCCAGCATTTT.

The chain uses TRBV20-1 and TRBJ1-5, with D perhaps matching TRBD1 (5 bases). The germline V and J ends were trimmed by 4 bases and 7 bases, with 8 bases remaining between them. The CDR3 has 11 residues. From germline, CDR1 is DFQATT and CDR2 SNEGSKA (reference sequence). The CDR3 DNA is TGCAGTGCTATGGGGGACCAGCCCCAGCATTTT. This encodes CSAMGDQPQHF.

This clone was seen only once. This CDR3 reads CASSENGRTGVEKLFF. CDR3 coding DNA: TGTGCCAGCAGTGAAAATGGTAGGACAGGGGTGGAAAAACTGTTTTTT. This sequence joins TRBV2 and TRBJ1-4; the match to TRBD1 covers 9 bases. This CDR3 is built from 16 residues. V dropped 2 bases and J dropped 8; count of bases not matched to a gene: 9. Germline V lookup: CDR1 SNHLY, CDR2 FYNNEI.

This CDR3 reads CASSSYGYTF. CDR3 in DNA: TGTGCCAGTAGCAGCTATGGCTACACCTTC. The chain is built from TRBV19 and TRBJ1-2; no firm D call. The germline CDR1 and CDR2 sequences are LNHDA and SQIVND (reference sequence). V was cut by 6 bases and J by 4 bases, with 3 bases left in between. CDR3 length: 10 residues.

This chain uses TRBV5-1 with TRBJ1-4, with 10 positions matching TRBD1. The trim removed 4 bases at V and 3 bases at J, leaving 3 bases unmatched. The CDR3 loop spans 15 amino acids. From germline, CDR1 is SGHRS and CDR2 YFSETQ. CDR3 residues: CASSGQGGANEKLFF. The CDR3 bases are TGCGCCAGCAGCGGACAGGGGGGTGCTAATGAAAAACTGTTTTTT.

This clone was detected once. CDR3 in DNA: TGCAGCGTTGTCTACCAGGATGGGCAGCCCCAGCATTTT. Its protein product is CSVVYQDGQPQHF. The V and J genes are TRBV29-1 and TRBJ1-5, with D uncertain. CDR1 is SQVTM, CDR2 ANQGSEA, per germline. The CDR3 has 13 amino acids. Trimming removed 4 bases at V and 7 bases at J, with 14 bases between.

This clone was seen only once. The chain has TRBV4-1 and TRBJ2-3; 10 nucleotides align to TRBD2. Germline values: CDR1 MGHRA, CDR2 YSYEKL. The CDR3 is made up of 16 amino acids. V was clipped by 1 base and J by 7 bases; unmatched bases: 8. CDR3 coding DNA: TGCGCCAGCAGCCAAGCCCCTGGGACTAGCGTTAATACGCAGTATTTT. Protein sequence: CASSQAPGTSVNTQYF.

This chain connects TRBV6-1 to TRBJ2-7; no definite D call. V was clipped by 10 bases and J by 7 bases, with 23 bases between them. The V gene's germline CDR1 is MNHNS and CDR2 SASEGT. This CDR3 comprises 14 residues. This CDR3 reads CATLPPGLWSEQYF. CDR3 nucleotides: TGTGCCACCCTACCCCCCGGCCTTTGGTCGGAGCAGTACTTC.

J is TRBJ1-1 and V is TRBV4-1; D is unresolved. The germline V gene encodes CDR1 MGHRA and CDR2 YSYEKL. The length of the CDR3 is 17 residues. The V end lost 1 base, the J end lost 1 base, and 16 bases lay between the germline ends. As DNA, the CDR3 is TGCGCCAGCAGCCAAGTGATAGAGGGCCTGGCGAACACTGAAGCTTTCTTT. Its protein is CASSQVIEGLANTEAFF.